The 15 T cell receptor beta chains reported below all come from one sample, sequenced in a study of cytomegalovirus exposure and HLA in healthy donors. The PCR made use of 60 Vbeta and 13 Jbeta primers. Repertoires were generated with immunoSEQ multiplex PCR, while TCRdb's copy carries only in-frame clones and drops some. The table records fewer than 200,000 clones, about four fifths of them present only once. Material for sequencing was PBMCs. Receptor source: a man in his forties or fifties in good health and CMV-seropositive.

This chain uses TRBV13 with TRBJ1-3, with D tentatively TRBD1 (6 bases). The germline V gene encodes CDR1 PRHDT and CDR2 FYEKMQ (reference sequence). The germline V and J ends were trimmed by 2 bases and 0 bases, with 26 bases remaining between them. This CDR3 has 21 residues. This chain's CDR3 is CASSLNERTAGRHTSGNTIYF. The CDR3 region has the DNA TGTGCCAGCAGCTTAAATGAAAGGACAGCAGGCAGGCATACCTCTGGAAACACCATATATTTT.

This chain links TRBV7-6 with TRBJ1-4, with no clear D. The CDR3 extends over 17 amino acids. From germline, CDR1 is SGHVS and CDR2 FNYEAQ. Deletions cut 1 base from V and 0 bases from J, with 12 bases between. As DNA, the CDR3 is TGTGCCAGCAGCTTAGTTGGCAGGCTCGCAACTAATGAAAAACTGTTTTTT. Amino acids: CASSLVGRLATNEKLFF.

J is TRBJ2-5 and V is TRBV9, with 7 bases identical to TRBD2. TRBJ2-7 explains the end of the DNA better; the J call may be wrong. The CDR3 spans 14 residues. Germline CDR1 SGDLS, CDR2 YYNGEE. CDR3: CASSPLGGGYEQYF. The CDR3 DNA sequence: TGTGCCAGCAGCCCCCTCGGCGGGGGCTACGAGCAGTACTTC.

The chain links TRBV14 to TRBJ1-2, with a weak D call TRBD1 (6 bases). Germline V CDR1 and CDR2: SGHDN, FVKESK. V dropped 0 bases and J dropped 4 bases, with 9 bases sitting between them. The CDR3 runs 14 residues. The CDR3 protein is CASSQDARGYGYTF. The CDR3 coding sequence is TGTGCCAGCAGCCAAGATGCCAGGGGCTATGGCTACACCTTC.

The DNA for the CDR3 is TGTGCCAGCAGCTTAATTGCGGCAGGGATGAACACTGAAGCTTTCTTT. Translated: CASSLIAAGMNTEAFF. J is TRBJ1-1 and V is TRBV7-3; perhaps TRBD1 as D (5 bases). The CDR3 extends over 16 amino acids. Trimming took off 1 base at V and 0 bases at J, with 12 bases between the two ends. Germline CDR1 and CDR2: SGHTA and FQGTGA.

The chain employs TRBV29-1 and TRBJ2-7; a weak D match, TRBD1 (5 bases). CDR3 length equals 15 residues. From germline, CDR1 is SQVTM and CDR2 ANQGSEA. V was shortened by 0 bases and J by 1 base, with 13 bases between the two germline ends. The CDR3: CSVEENQGPSYEQYF. As DNA, the CDR3 is TGCAGCGTTGAAGAGAACCAGGGTCCATCCTACGAGCAGTACTTC.

This chain links TRBV9 with TRBJ1-5, with TRBD1 identical over 7 bases. Germline values: CDR1 SGDLS, CDR2 YYNGEE. Trimming took 3 bases from V and 1 from J; bases not matched to a gene: 1. This CDR3 contains 14 residues. CDR3 in DNA: TGTGCCAGCAGCGCGACAGGGAGCAATCAGCCCCAGCATTTT. Translated, it gives CASSATGSNQPQHF.

Only one count was recorded for this clone. CDR3 nucleotides: TGTGCCAGCAGCTTGGGTCAGGGTACGATTGGGGAAAAACTGTTTTTT. This translates into CASSLGQGTIGEKLFF. The chain has TRBV5-4 and TRBJ1-4, with D possibly matching TRBD1 (5 bases). V lost 0 bases and J 8 bases, leaving 17 bases between the germline ends. This CDR3 has 16 residues. Germline V CDR1 and CDR2: SGHNT, YYREEE (reference sequence).

This sequence joins TRBV18 and TRBJ1-1, with a possible D match to TRBD1 (5 bases). Trimming shortened V by 3 bases and J by 1 base, and 9 bases separated the two germline ends. Germline V gene lookup returns CDR1 KGHSH and CDR2 LQKENI. The CDR3 consists of 14 residues. The CDR3, as DNA: TGTGCCAGCTCACCCACGGGGGGGAACACTGAAGCTTTCTTT. Amino acids: CASSPTGGNTEAFF. Using reference TRBV18 and TRBJ1-1 for the parts outside the CDR3, the full variable domain is NAGVMQNPRHLVRRRGQEARLRCSPMKGHSHVYWYRQLPEEGLKFMVYLQKENIIDESGMPKERFSAEFPKEGPSILRIQQVVRGDSAAYFCASSPTGGNTEAFFGQGTRLTVV.

A few counts support this clone. V is TRBV7-9 and J is TRBJ2-7, with TRBD1 matching over 7 bases. CDR1 and CDR2 from the germline V gene are SEHNR and FQNEAQ (reference sequence). V was clipped by 3 bases and J by 2 bases; unmatched bases: 4. CDR3 length: 14 amino acids. The CDR3 coding sequence is TGTGCCAGCAGCTTCCGGGACAGAACCTACGAGCAGTACTTC. Translation gives CASSFRDRTYEQYF.

V and J are TRBV19 and TRBJ2-5; TRBD2 agrees at 8 bases. From germline, CDR1 is LNHDA and CDR2 SQIVND (reference sequence). The junction had 8 bases not matched to a gene; V was cut back by 4 bases and J by 1 base. The CDR3 is 16 amino acids. For the CDR3, the DNA is TGTGCCAGTAGTAAGCGGGGGAGCGGGGTCCAAGAGACCCAGTACTTC. Encoded protein: CASSKRGSGVQETQYF.

The chain is built from TRBV27 and TRBJ2-7; TRBD2 might be the D (5 bases). The germline V gene encodes CDR1 MNHEY and CDR2 SMNVEV (reference sequence). Deletions cut 5 bases from V and 0 bases from J, with 14 bases between. CDR3 length: 15 residues. The CDR3 spells CASSLRTQSSYEQYF. For the CDR3, the DNA is TGTGCCAGCAGTCTCAGGACTCAGAGCTCCTACGAGCAGTACTTC.

The V gene is TRBV25-1, the J gene TRBJ1-6; a possible D gene is TRBD1 (5 bases). V lost 2 bases and J 10 bases, leaving 12 bases between the germline ends. Germline V gene sequence: CDR1 MGHDK, CDR2 SYGVNS. CDR3 length: 14 residues. The CDR3 loop is CASSETRAGSPLHF. CDR3 DNA: TGTGCCAGCAGTGAAACCAGGGCTGGGTCACCCCTCCACTTT.

The genes are TRBV2 and TRBJ2-1; perhaps TRBD2 as D (6 bases). The CDR3 has 17 residues. V was cut by 4 bases and J by 6 bases, with 22 bases left in between. Germline lookup yields CDR1 SNHLY and CDR2 FYNNEI. The DNA for the CDR3 is TGTGCCAGCAGTGTTCTCGGGAGCTCCTACATTAGCAATGAGCAGTTCTTC. Amino acids: CASSVLGSSYISNEQFF.

The gene calls are TRBV28 and TRBJ1-5, with a weak D call TRBD1 (6 bases). This CDR3 contains 15 residues. V dropped 7 bases and J dropped 6 bases, with 19 bases sitting between them. Germline values: CDR1 MDHEN, CDR2 SYDVKM. CDR3 nucleotide sequence: TGTGCCAGCAAGGGGGACCCGCGGGTGGGTCAGCCCCAGCATTTT. This codes for CASKGDPRVGQPQHF.